These 19 T cell receptor beta chains originate from one sample sequenced in a study of T cells in Graves' hyperthyroidism and ophthalmopathy. Authors of the study amplified TCR beta CDR3 regions from RNA transcripts. With the HTBI primer set, the TCR CDR3 went through a first round of RT-PCR. TCRdb reprocessed the multiplex PCR reads via MiXCR and lists one record per CDR3 protein. The sample lists approximately 360,000 distinct CDR3 sequences, 20% to 25% occurring once. The specimen sequenced was blood. These receptor sequences come from a man aged 50-60 years with Graves' hyperthyroidism.

The chain has TRBV5-1 and TRBJ2-2; D is uncertain. Per germline, CDR1 SGHRS and CDR2 YFSETQ. The V gene lost 0 bases and the J gene lost 0 bases, with 12 bases spanning the gap. This CDR3 spans 17 amino acids. CDR3 sequence reads: CASSLATKNANTGELFF. Written as DNA, the CDR3 is TGCGCCAGCAGCTTGGCTACTAAGAACGCGAACACCGGGGAGCTGTTTTTT.

At least ten counts were recorded for this clonotype. The rearrangement links TRBV2 to TRBJ1-2; maybe TRBD1 (5 bases). Deletions cut 1 base from V and 5 bases from J, with 11 bases between. The CDR3 covers 14 residues. CDR1 and CDR2 from the germline V gene are SNHLY and FYNNEI. In DNA form, the CDR3 reads TGTGCCAGCAGTGAAGTTGGGGGAGGGTATGGCTACACCTTC. Amino acid sequence: CASSEVGGGYGYTF. The full variable domain, completed using reference TRBV2 and TRBJ1-2, is EPEVTQTPSHQVTQMGQEVILRCVPISNHLYFYWYRQILGQKVEFLVSFYNNEISEKSEIFDDQFSVERPDGSNFTLKIRSTKLEDSAMYFCASSEVGGGYGYTFGSGTRLTVV.

J is TRBJ2-1 and V is TRBV6-1, with 9 positions matching TRBD2. The CDR3 sequence is 15 residues long. CDR1 and CDR2 (germline): MNHNS, SASEGT. V was clipped by 3 bases and J by 2 bases; unmatched bases: 2. The CDR3 spells CASSEGLATYNEQFF. CDR3 DNA sequence: TGTGCCAGCAGTGAGGGACTAGCCACCTACAATGAGCAGTTCTTC.

The genes are TRBV7-9 and TRBJ2-1; the D is unclear. In germline, CDR1 is SEHNR, CDR2 FQNEAQ (reference sequence). CDR3 length equals 12 residues. The CDR3: CVWGEAYNEQFF. The CDR3 nucleotides are TGTGTATGGGGTGAAGCCTACAATGAGCAGTTCTTC. The whole variable domain, remainder taken from reference TRBV7-9 and TRBJ2-1, is DTGVSQNPRHKITKRGQNVTFRCDPISEHNRLYWYRQTLGQGPEFLTYFQNEAQLEKSRLLSDRFSAERPKGSFSTLEIQRTEQGDSAMYLCVWGEAYNEQFFGPGTRLTVL.

This clonotype was seen ten or more times. J is TRBJ2-5 and V is TRBV2; D is unresolved. CDR1 is SNHLY and CDR2 is FYNNEI in the germline V gene. Trimming took 6 bases from V and 5 from J, leaving 10 bases between them. There are 12 residues in the CDR3. CDR3 residues: CASRFDAETQYF. In nucleotides, the CDR3 is TGTGCCAGCAGGTTTGACGCTGAGACCCAGTACTTC.

The table lists this clonotype with a few counts. V usage is TRBV12-5 and J usage is TRBJ2-1, with D unclear. The ends were cut back, 2 bases at V and 7 bases at J, with 6 bases in the middle. The CDR3 sequence is 12 residues long. The germline CDR1 and CDR2 sequences are LGHNT and FRNRAP. The CDR3 sequence is CASGLYGNEQFF. CDR3 nucleotide sequence: TGTGCTAGTGGTTTGTATGGGAATGAGCAGTTCTTC.

This clonotype was seen ten or more times. The V and J genes are TRBV7-3 and TRBJ2-3, with D unresolved. The CDR3 consists of 13 residues. Germline CDR1 and CDR2: SGHTA and FQGTGA. V lost 1 base and J 5 bases, leaving 7 bases between the germline ends. CDR3 in amino acids: CASSLNLRDTQYF. The CDR3 DNA follows: TGTGCCAGCAGCTTAAACCTCAGAGATACGCAGTATTTT. The entire variable domain, with the rest obtained from reference TRBV7-3 and TRBJ2-3, is as follows: GAGVSQTPSNKVTEKGKYVELRCDPISGHTALYWYRQSLGQGPEFLIYFQGTGAADDSGLPNDRFFAVRPEGSVSTLKIQRTERGDSAVYLCASSLNLRDTQYFGPGTRLTVL.

This chain links TRBV27 with TRBJ2-5; D perhaps matches TRBD2 (5 bases). V was trimmed by 5 bases and J by 1 base, leaving 14 bases between them. The CDR3 has 15 amino acids. Germline CDR1 MNHEY, CDR2 SMNVEV (reference sequence). In DNA, the CDR3 is TGTGCCAGCAGTCCGTCTTATGGAGGCCAAGAGACCCAGTACTTC. Protein: CASSPSYGGQETQYF.

This clonotype was recorded a few times. V gene TRBV11-2 combines with J gene TRBJ1-2, with TRBD1 identical over 10 bases. Germline CDR1 SGHAT, CDR2 FQNNGV. Trimming removed 8 bases from V and 8 bases from J; junction bases left unmatched: 8. The CDR3 has 13 amino acids. The CDR3 bases are TGTGCCAGCGGCAGTTGGGACAGGGGAGGCTACACCTTC. Translation: CASGSWDRGGYTF.

This clonotype was observed a handful of times. This rearrangement joins TRBV12-3 or TRBV12-4 to TRBJ2-4, with 7 bases lining up with TRBD1. Trimming took 2 bases from V and 6 from J; bases not matched to a gene: 1. The CDR3 consists of 13 residues. The chain's CDR3 is CASSLRDRNIQYF. CDR3 sequence (DNA): TGTGCCAGCAGTTTACGGGACAGAAACATTCAGTACTTC.

This clonotype occurred once. The junction differs from germline at one of its ends, possibly a read error. V and J are TRBV10-3 and TRBJ2-1, with 7 bases identical to TRBD2. CDR3 length equals 15 residues. Germline V gene data show CDR1 as ENHRY and CDR2 as SYGVKD. The CDR3 coding sequence is TGTGCCACCAGTGATCTTCAGACTAGCCCCGGGGGGCAGTTCTTC. It encodes CATSDLQTSPGGQFF.

The gene calls are TRBV6-6 and TRBJ1-4; 8 bases match TRBD1. In germline, CDR1 is MNHNY, CDR2 SVGAGI (reference sequence). V lost 4 bases to trimming and J lost 5 bases; unmatched junction nucleotides: 3. The CDR3 loop spans 14 amino acids. This chain's CDR3 is CASSSRQGNEKLFF. The CDR3 region has the DNA TGTGCCAGCAGTTCTCGACAGGGGAATGAAAAACTGTTTTTT.

This clonotype was seen only a few times. The V call is TRBV11-2, the J call TRBJ2-3, with TRBD2 as a possible D gene (6 bases). CDR1 is SGHAT, CDR2 FQNNGV, per germline. Trimming took 2 bases from V and 1 from J, leaving 16 bases between them. The CDR3 totals 17 residues. The CDR3 protein is CASSLKFRLGRTDTQYF. CDR3 DNA sequence: TGTGCCAGCAGCTTAAAATTCCGACTAGGGCGCACAGATACGCAGTATTTT.

The rearrangement uses TRBV19 and TRBJ1-6, with TRBD1 identical over 10 bases. The V gene end was trimmed by 8 bases and the J gene end by 9 bases; junction bases not matched to a gene: 7. Germline V gives CDR1 LNHDA, CDR2 SQIVND (reference sequence). This CDR3 comprises 14 residues. This CDR3 reads CASSIRDRGSPLHF. The CDR3, as DNA: TGTGCCAGTTCTATCCGGGACAGGGGTTCACCCCTCCACTTT.

This clonotype has ten or more counts. The V and J genes are TRBV11-3 and TRBJ2-1; 7 bases fit TRBD2. V dropped 1 base and J dropped 3; count of bases not matched to a gene: 6. Per germline, CDR1 SGHNT and CDR2 YENEEA. The CDR3 is 16 residues long. This CDR3 reads CASSLVAGDFYNEQFF. The CDR3 bases are TGTGCCAGCAGCTTAGTTGCGGGAGACTTCTACAATGAGCAGTTCTTC.

This clonotype was counted between two and nine times. A much larger clonotype is one base distant, so this may be a read error. The J gene is TRBJ1-2, the V gene TRBV3-1; D gene ambiguous. Per germline, CDR1 LGHDT and CDR2 YNNKEL (reference sequence). The CDR3 totals 12 residues. For the CDR3, the DNA is TGTGCCGGCAGCGAAGGGTTCTATGGCTACACCTTC. Protein product: CAGSEGFYGYTF.

Here the CDR3 DNA reads TGCGCCAGCAGCTTGGGGGGGGCTAGCGGGAGGAGCGAGCAGTACTTC. Protein product: CASSLGGASGRSEQYF. The rearrangement uses TRBV5-1 and TRBJ2-7, with 11 bases aligning to TRBD2. The CDR3 loop spans 16 amino acids. Trimming took 0 bases from V and 6 from J; bases not matched to a gene: 8. The germline gives CDR1 SGHRS, CDR2 YFSETQ. The entire variable domain, with the rest obtained from reference TRBV5-1 and TRBJ2-7, is as follows: KAGVTQTPRYLIKTRGQQVTLSCSPISGHRSVSWYQQTPGQGLQFLFEYFSETQRNKGNFPGRFSGRQFSNSRSEMNVSTLELGDSALYLCASSLGGASGRSEQYFGPGTRLTVT.

This clonotype was seen ten or more times. The chain uses TRBV20-1 and TRBJ2-3; 8 positions agree with TRBD2. Trimming removed 1 base from V and 7 bases from J; junction bases left unmatched: 10. Per the germline V gene, CDR1 is DFQATT and CDR2 is SNEGSKA (reference sequence). This CDR3 has 15 amino acids. The CDR3 nucleotides read TGCAGTGCTAGAGGGGGGGCTAGCGGGTGGTATACGCAGTATTTT. It specifies CSARGGASGWYTQYF.

This clonotype was picked up a small number of times. This chain links TRBV9 with TRBJ1-1; TRBD1 agrees at 7 bases. V lost 4 bases and J lost 1; bases outside the gene matches: 16. This CDR3 comprises 18 residues. Germline V gives CDR1 SGDLS, CDR2 YYNGEE. CDR3 in amino acids: CASSLGLGDSRENTEAFF. CDR3 nucleotide sequence: TGTGCCAGCAGCCTCGGTCTAGGGGACAGCCGCGAGAACACTGAAGCTTTCTTT. The full variable domain, in which reference TRBV9 and TRBJ1-1 provide the parts outside the CDR3, is DSGVTQTPKHLITATGQRVTLRCSPRSGDLSVYWYQQSLDQGLQFLIQYYNGEERAKGNILERFSAQQFPDLHSELNLSSLELGDSALYFCASSLGLGDSRENTEAFFGQGTRLTVV.